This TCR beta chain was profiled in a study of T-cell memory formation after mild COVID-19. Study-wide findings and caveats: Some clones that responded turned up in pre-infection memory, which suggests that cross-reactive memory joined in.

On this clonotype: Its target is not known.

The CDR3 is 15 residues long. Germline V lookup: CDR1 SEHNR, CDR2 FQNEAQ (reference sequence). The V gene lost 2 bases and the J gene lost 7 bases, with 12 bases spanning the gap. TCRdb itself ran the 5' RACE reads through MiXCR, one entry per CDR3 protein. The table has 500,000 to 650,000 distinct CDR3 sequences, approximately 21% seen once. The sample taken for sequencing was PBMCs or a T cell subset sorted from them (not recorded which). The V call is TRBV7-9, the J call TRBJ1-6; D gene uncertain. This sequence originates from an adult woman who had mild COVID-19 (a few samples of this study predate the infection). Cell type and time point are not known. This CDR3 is CASSLSPIPNSPLHF. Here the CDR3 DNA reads TGTGCCAGCAGCTTAAGTCCTATCCCGAATTCACCCCTCCACTTT.